This T cell receptor (beta chain) was recovered during a study of cytomegalovirus exposure and HLA in healthy donors. PCR employed 60 Vbeta and 13 Jbeta primers. Sequencing was performed with immunoSEQ multiplex PCR; in TCRdb, only in-frame clones are kept and a portion is missing. Here the sample spans about 170,000 clones, about 72% being singletons. Trimming removed 3 bases from V and 2 bases from J, with 8 bases in between. The CDR3 is 13 amino acids. CDR1 and CDR2 (germline): SGHTA, FQGNSA. The chain has TRBV7-2 and TRBJ2-7; unclear D gene. Sequencing was performed on PBMCs. The TCR originated in a human donor in good health. The CDR3 DNA follows: TGTGCCAGCAGCTTGCCCCCTACCTACGAGCAGTACTTC. Amino acid sequence: CASSLPPTYEQYF.